This T cell receptor beta chain was sequenced in a study of OX40 agonist ivuxolimab in advanced cancers. Study observations and caveats: CD4+ and CD8+ blood T cells expanded clonally by week 6 at 0.1 to 3.0 mg/kg. Among expanded peripheral T cells, antigen specificity went undetermined. Normalized T-cell clonal expansion was also low in a subset of nonresponders. Partly responding patients at 0.1-3.0 mg/kg showed some of the smallest clonal expansion.

The table came from immunoSEQ multiplex PCR; TCRdb's copy has only in-frame clones and leaves some out. This sample carries approximately 73,000 clones, roughly 85% of them seen once, and the ten largest clones take roughly 3%. With respect to this clone: Its matching antigen is unknown.

Germline values: CDR1 KGHSH, CDR2 LQKENI. This CDR3 is 16 amino acids long. V lost 2 bases, J lost 7 bases, and 17 bases lay in between. The chain employs TRBV18 and TRBJ1-4; D may be TRBD1 (6 bases). This TCR was recovered from an adult with an advanced solid tumor such as melanoma, head and neck, liver or kidney cancer. Specimen: CD4+ or CD8+ T cells sorted from blood, collected in a trial of the OX40 agonist ivuxolimab. CDR3 region: CASSPRGRDSAEKLFF. The CDR3 region has the DNA TGTGCCAGCTCACCAAGGGGGAGGGATTCCGCTGAAAAACTGTTTTTT.